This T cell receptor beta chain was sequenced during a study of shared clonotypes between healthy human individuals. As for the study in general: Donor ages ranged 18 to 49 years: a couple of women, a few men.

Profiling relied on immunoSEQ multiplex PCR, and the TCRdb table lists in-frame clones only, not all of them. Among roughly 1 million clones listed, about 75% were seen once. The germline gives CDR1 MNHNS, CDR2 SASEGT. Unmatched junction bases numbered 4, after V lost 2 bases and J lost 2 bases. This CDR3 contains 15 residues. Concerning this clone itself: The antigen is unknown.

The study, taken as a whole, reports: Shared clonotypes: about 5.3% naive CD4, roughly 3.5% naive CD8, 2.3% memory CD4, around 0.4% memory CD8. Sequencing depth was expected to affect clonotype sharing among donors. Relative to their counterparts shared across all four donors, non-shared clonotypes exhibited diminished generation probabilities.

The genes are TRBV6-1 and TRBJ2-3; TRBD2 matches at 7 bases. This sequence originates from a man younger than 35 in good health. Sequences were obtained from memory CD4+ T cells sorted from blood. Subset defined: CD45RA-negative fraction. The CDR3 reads CASSELAGVTDTQYF. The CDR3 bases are TGTGCCAGCAGTGAACTCGCGGGGGTCACAGATACGCAGTATTTT.